The T cell receptor beta chain under discussion was sequenced for a study of shared clonotypes between healthy human individuals. Sequenced by immunoSEQ multiplex PCR; TCRdb stores in-frame clones only, minus some. The table includes about 870,000 clones, 85% to 95% detected once. On this clone: Its antigen is undetermined.

V lost 11 bases, J lost 0 bases, and 6 bases stayed unmatched. This CDR3 contains 14 residues. Germline-derived CDR1 and CDR2 are WSHSY and SAAADI. Positive CCR7 selection of CD45RO-negative cells yielded the naive CD8 cells, and terminally differentiated effector memory CD45RA+ cells were excluded. Study-wide results and limits: Researchers found naive subsets generally carried larger estimated richness than memory subsets. For sorted subsets, rarefaction showed incomplete sequencing despite large depth.

Sequencing was carried out using naive CD8+ T cells sorted from blood. This sequence was found in a man aged 25-45 years in good health. The J gene is TRBJ2-1, the V gene TRBV10-2; 8 bases are shared with TRBD2. The CDR3 bases are TGCGCCGGGGCAAGCGGGAGCTCCTACAATGAGCAGTTCTTC. As protein: CAGASGSSYNEQFF.